This TCR beta chain was identified during a study of T-cell memory formation after mild COVID-19. General study results and limits: Detection of some responders pre-infection suggested pre-existing cross-reactive memory T cells participated.

From the 5' RACE reads, TCRdb called clonotypes with MiXCR, one entry per CDR3 protein. The sample consists of a few hundred thousand distinct CDR3 sequences, 9.4% of them appearing once. Concerning this clonotype: What it recognizes is unknown.

Per germline, CDR1 KGHSH and CDR2 LQKENI. J was trimmed by 0 bases and V by 5 bases; bases with no gene match: 7. This CDR3 region has 16 residues. The receptor comes from a man in his late teens or twenties who had mild COVID-19 (a few samples of this study predate the infection). Cell type and time point are not known. The specimen was PBMCs or a T cell subset sorted from them (not recorded which). The chain joins TRBV18 to TRBJ2-7, with 10 nucleotides matching TRBD2. The DNA of the CDR3 is TGTGCCAGCTCAGCGACCCTAGCGGGGGCCTCCTACGAGCAGTACTTC. This gives the protein CASSATLAGASYEQYF. The entire variable domain, with the rest obtained from reference TRBV18 and TRBJ2-7, is as follows: NAGVMQNPRHLVRRRGQEARLRCSPMKGHSHVYWYRQLPEEGLKFMVYLQKENIIDESGMPKERFSAEFPKEGPSILRIQQVVRGDSAAYFCASSATLAGASYEQYFGPGTRLTVT.